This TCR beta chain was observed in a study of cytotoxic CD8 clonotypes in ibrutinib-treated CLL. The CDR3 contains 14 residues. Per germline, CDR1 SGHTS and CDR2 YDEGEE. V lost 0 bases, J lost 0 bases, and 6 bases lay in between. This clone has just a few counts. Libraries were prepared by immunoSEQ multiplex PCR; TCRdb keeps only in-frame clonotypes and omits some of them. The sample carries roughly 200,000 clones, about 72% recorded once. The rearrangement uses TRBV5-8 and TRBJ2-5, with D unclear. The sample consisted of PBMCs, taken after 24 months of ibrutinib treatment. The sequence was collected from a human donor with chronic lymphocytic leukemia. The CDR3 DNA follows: TGTGCCAGCAGCTTGGGCTTGTACCAAGAGACCCAGTACTTC. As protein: CASSLGLYQETQYF.